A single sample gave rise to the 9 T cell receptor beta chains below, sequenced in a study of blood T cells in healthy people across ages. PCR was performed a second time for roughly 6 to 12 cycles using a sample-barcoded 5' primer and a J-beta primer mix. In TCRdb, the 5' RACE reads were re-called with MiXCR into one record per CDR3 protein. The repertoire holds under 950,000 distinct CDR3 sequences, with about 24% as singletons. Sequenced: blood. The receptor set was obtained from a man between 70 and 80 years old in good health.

CDR3 sequence reads: CASSLVQRSTDTQHF. CDR3 DNA: TGCGCCAGCAGCTTGGTTCAGCGTAGCACAGATACGCAGCATTTT. V and J are TRBV5-1 and TRBJ2-3, with D unresolved. Near its end, the DNA agrees better with TRBJ1-5, so the J call may be wrong. From germline, CDR1 is SGHRS and CDR2 YFSETQ. CDR3 size: 15 residues.

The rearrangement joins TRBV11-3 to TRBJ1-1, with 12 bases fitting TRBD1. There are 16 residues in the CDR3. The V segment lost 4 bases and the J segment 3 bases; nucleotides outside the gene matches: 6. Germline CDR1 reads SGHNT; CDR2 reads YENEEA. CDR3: CASSSGQGAFYTEAFF. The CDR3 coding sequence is TGTGCCAGCAGCTCGGGACAGGGGGCCTTTTACACTGAAGCTTTCTTT.

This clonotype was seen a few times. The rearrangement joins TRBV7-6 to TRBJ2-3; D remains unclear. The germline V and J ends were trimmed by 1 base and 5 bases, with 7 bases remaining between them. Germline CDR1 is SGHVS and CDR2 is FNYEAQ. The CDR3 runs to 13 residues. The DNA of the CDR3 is TGTGCCAGCAGCTTAGAAGCGAGAGATACGCAGTATTTT. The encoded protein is CASSLEARDTQYF.

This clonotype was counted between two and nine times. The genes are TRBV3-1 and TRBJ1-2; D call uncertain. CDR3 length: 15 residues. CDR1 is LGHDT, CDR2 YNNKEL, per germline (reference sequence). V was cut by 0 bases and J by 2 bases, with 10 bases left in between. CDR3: CASSQEWGSNYGYTF. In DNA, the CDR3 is TGTGCCAGCAGCCAAGAGTGGGGATCCAACTATGGCTACACCTTC.

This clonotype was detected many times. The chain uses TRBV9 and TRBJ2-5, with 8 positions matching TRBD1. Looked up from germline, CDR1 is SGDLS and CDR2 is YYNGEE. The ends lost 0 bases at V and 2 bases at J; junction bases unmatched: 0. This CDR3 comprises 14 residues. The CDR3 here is CASSVGQGQETQYF. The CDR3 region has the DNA TGTGCCAGCAGCGTAGGACAGGGGCAAGAGACCCAGTACTTC.

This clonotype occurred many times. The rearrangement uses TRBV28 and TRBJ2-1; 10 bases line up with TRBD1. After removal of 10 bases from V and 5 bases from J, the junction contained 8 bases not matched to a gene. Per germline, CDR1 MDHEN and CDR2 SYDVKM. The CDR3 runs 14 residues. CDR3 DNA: TGTGCCACCCTAGGGACAGGGGATCACAATGAGCAGTTCTTC. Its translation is CATLGTGDHNEQFF.

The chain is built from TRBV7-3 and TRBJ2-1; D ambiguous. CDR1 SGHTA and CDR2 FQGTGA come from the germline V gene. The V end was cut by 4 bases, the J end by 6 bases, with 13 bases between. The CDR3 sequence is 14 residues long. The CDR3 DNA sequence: TGTGCCAGCAGCTCGTATGTGAGCAGCAATGAGCAGTTCTTC. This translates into CASSSYVSSNEQFF. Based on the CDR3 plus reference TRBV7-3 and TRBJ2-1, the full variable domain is GAGVSQTPSNKVTEKGKYVELRCDPISGHTALYWYRQSLGQGPEFLIYFQGTGAADDSGLPNDRFFAVRPEGSVSTLKIQRTERGDSAVYLCASSSYVSSNEQFFGPGTRLTVL.

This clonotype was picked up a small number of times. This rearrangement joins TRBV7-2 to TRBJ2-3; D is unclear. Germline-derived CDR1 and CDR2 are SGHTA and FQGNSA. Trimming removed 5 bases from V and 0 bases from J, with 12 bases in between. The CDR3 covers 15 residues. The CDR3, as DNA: TGTGCCAGCAGCCCTTCAGCGATTAGCACAGATACGCAGTATTTT. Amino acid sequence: CASSPSAISTDTQYF.

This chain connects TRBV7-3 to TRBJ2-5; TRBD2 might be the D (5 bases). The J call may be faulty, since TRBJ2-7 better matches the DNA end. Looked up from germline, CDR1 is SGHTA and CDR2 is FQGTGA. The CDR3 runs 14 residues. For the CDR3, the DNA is TGTGCCAGCAGCTTTGGGGAGTTCTCCTACGAGCAGTACGTC. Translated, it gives CASSFGEFSYEQYV.